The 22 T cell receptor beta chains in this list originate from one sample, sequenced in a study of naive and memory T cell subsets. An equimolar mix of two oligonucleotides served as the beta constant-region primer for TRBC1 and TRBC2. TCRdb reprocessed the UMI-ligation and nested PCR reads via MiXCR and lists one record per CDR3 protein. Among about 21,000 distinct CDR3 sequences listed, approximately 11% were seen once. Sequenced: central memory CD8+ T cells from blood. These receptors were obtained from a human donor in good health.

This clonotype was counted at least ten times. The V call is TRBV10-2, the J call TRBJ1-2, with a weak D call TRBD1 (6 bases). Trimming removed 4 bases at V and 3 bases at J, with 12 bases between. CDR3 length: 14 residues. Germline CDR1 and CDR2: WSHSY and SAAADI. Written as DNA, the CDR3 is TGCGCCAGCAGTGTCACAGAGGGGGACTATGGCTACACCTTC. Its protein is CASSVTEGDYGYTF.

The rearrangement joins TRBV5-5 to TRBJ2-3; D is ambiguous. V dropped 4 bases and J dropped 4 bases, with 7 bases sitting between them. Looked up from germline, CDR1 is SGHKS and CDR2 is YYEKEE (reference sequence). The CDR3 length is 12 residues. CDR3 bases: TGTGCCAGCAGCGTGTGGTCAGATACGCAGTATTTT. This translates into CASSVWSDTQYF. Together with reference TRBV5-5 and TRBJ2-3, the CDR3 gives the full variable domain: DAGVTQSPTHLIKTRGQQVTLRCSPISGHKSVSWYQQVLGQGPQFIFQYYEKEERGRGNFPDRFSARQFPNYSSELNVNALLLGDSALYLCASSVWSDTQYFGPGTRLTVL.

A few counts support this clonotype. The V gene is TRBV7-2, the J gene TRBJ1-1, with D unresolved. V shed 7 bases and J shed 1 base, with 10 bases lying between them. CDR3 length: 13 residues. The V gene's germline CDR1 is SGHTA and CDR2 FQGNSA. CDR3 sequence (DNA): TGTGCCAGCACAGTTTCACCGAACACTGAAGCTTTCTTT. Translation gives CASTVSPNTEAFF.

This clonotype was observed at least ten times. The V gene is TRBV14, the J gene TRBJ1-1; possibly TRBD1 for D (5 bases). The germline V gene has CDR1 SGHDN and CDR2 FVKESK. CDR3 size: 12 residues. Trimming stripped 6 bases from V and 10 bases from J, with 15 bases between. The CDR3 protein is CASSWGGSGAFF. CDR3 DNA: TGTGCCAGCAGTTGGGGGGGTTCAGGAGCTTTCTTT.

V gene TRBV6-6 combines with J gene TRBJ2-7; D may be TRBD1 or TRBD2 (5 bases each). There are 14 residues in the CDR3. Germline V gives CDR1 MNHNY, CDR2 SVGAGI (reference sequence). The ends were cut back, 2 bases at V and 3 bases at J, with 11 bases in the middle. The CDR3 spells CASSYAVRGYEQYF. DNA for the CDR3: TGTGCCAGCAGTTACGCAGTGAGGGGCTACGAGCAGTACTTC.

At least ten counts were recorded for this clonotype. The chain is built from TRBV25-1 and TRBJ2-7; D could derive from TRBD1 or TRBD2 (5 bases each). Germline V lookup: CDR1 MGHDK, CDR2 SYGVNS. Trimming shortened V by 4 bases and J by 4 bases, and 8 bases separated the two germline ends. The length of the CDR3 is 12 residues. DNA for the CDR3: TGTGCCAGCAGTGCCGGGGCGTACGAGCAGTACTTC. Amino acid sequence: CASSAGAYEQYF.

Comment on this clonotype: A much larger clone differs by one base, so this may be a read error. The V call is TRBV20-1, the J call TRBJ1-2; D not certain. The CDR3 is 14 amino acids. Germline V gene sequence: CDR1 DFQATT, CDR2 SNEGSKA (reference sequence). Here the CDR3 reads CSARDRGGNYGDTF. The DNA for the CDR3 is TGCAGTGCTAGAGATCGCGGTGGAAACTATGGCGACACCTTC.

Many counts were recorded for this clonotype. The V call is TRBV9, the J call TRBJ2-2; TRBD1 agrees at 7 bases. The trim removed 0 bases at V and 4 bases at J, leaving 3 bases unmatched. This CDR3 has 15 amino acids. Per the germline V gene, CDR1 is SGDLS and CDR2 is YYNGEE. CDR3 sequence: CASSVAGTATGELFF. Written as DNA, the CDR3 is TGTGCCAGCAGCGTAGCGGGGACAGCCACCGGGGAGCTGTTTTTT.

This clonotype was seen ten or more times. The CDR3 sequence is CASSPWETTSMNTEAFF. CDR3 DNA sequence: TGTGCCAGCAGTCCCTGGGAGACCACTTCTATGAACACTGAAGCTTTCTTT. This chain uses TRBV6-5 with TRBJ1-1; no definite D call. The CDR3 loop spans 17 amino acids. Trimming took off 5 bases at V and 0 bases at J, with 19 bases between the two ends. Germline V gene sequence: CDR1 MNHEY, CDR2 SVGAGI.

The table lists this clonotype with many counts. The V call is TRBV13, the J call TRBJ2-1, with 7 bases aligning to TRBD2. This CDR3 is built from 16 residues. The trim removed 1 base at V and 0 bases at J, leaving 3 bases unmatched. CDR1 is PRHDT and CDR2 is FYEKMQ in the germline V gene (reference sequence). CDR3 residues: CASSLASGPSYNEQFF. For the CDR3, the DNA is TGTGCCAGCAGCTTAGCTAGCGGACCCTCCTACAATGAGCAGTTCTTC.

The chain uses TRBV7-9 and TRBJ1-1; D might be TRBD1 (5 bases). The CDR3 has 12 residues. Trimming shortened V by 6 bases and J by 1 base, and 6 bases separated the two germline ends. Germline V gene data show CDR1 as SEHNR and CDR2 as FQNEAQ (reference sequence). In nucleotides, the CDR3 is TGTGCCAGCAGGAGGGGGAACACTGAAGCTTTCTTT. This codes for CASRRGNTEAFF.

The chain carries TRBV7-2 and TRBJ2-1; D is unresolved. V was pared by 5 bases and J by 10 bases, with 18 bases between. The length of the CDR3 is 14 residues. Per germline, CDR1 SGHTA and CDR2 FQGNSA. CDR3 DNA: TGTGCCAGCAGCACCTGGCTAGAACATGGAGAGCAGTTCTTC. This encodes CASSTWLEHGEQFF.

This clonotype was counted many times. The chain's CDR3 is CASSVASRLEGFNYGYTF. The CDR3 DNA is TGTGCCAGCAGCGTAGCTAGCCGGCTTGAAGGGTTTAACTATGGCTACACCTTC. The chain couples TRBV9 to TRBJ1-2; no clear D gene. The CDR3 covers 18 residues. CDR1 and CDR2 (germline): SGDLS, YYNGEE. Deletions cut 0 bases from V and 1 base from J, with 19 bases between.

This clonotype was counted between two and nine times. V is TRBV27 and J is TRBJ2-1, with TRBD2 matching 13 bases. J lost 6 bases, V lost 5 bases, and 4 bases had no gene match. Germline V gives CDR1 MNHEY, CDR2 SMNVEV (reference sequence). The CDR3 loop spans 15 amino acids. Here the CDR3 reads CASSPGTSGVNEQFF. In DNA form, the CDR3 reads TGTGCCAGCAGTCCTGGGACTAGCGGGGTCAATGAGCAGTTCTTC.

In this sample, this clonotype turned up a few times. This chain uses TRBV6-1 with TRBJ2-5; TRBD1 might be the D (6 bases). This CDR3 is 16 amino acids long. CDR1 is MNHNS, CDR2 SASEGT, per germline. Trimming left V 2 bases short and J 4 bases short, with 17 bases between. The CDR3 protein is CASSEPRGSVRETQYF. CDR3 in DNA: TGTGCCAGCAGTGAACCCAGGGGATCAGTTAGAGAGACCCAGTACTTC.

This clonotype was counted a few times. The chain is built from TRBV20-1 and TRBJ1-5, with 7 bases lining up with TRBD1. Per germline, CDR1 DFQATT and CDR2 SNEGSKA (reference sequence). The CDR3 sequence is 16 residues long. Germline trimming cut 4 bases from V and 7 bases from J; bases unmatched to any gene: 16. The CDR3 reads CSAIPRLTGTGQPQHF. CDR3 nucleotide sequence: TGCAGTGCTATCCCCCGCCTGACAGGGACGGGACAGCCCCAGCATTTT.

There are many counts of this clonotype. DNA for the CDR3: TGCGCCAGCAGCCAAGAAGGGTCTGATGGCTACACCTTC. Its protein is CASSQEGSDGYTF. The chain is built from TRBV4-1 and TRBJ1-2; no firm D call. The V gene lost 0 bases and the J gene lost 6 bases, with 8 bases spanning the gap. The CDR3 is 13 amino acids. The germline CDR1 and CDR2 sequences are MGHRA and YSYEKL.

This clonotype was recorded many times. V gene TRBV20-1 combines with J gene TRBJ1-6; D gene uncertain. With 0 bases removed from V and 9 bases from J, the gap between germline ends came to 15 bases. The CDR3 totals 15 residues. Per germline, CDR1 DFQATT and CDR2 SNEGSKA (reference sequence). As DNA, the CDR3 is TGCAGTGCTAGAGATCAGGTCTGGGGTGGTTCACCCCTCCACTTT. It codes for CSARDQVWGGSPLHF.

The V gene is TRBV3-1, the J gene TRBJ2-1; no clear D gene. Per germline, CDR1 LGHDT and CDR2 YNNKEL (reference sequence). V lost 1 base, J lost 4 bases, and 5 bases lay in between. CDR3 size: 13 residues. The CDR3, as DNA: TGTGCCAGCAGCCAAGTGGCGTACAATGAGCAGTTCTTC. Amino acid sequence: CASSQVAYNEQFF.

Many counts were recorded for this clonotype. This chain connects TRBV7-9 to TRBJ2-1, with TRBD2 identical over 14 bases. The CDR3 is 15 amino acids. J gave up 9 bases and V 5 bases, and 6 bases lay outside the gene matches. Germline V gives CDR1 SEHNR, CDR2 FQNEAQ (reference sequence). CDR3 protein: CASSGTSGRIIEQFF. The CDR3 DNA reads TGTGCCAGCAGCGGGACTAGCGGGAGAATCATTGAGCAGTTCTTC.

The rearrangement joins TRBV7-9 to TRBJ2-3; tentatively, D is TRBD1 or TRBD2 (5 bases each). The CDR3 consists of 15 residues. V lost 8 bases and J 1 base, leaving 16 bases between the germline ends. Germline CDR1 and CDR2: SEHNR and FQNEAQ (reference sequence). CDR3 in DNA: TGTGCCAGCGGGATCGGCCAGGGACGCACAGATACGCAGTATTTT. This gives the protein CASGIGQGRTDTQYF.

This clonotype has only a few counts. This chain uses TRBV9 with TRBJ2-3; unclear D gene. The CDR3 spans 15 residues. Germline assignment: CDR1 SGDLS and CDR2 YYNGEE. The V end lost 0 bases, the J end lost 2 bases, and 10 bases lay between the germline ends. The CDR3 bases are TGTGCCAGCAGCGTAGATCACGGAATCACAGATACGCAGTATTTT. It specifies CASSVDHGITDTQYF.